This T cell receptor beta chain is from a study of T cell responses to AZD1222 COVID-19 vaccine. The V and J ends lost 2 bases and 0 bases, in that order; junction bases with no gene match: 2. Germline-derived CDR1 and CDR2 are KGHSH and LQKENI. The CDR3 is 15 amino acids. Clones were read by immunoSEQ multiplex PCR, and TCRdb kept only the in-frame ones, dropping some. The data hold roughly 150,000 clones, with under 95% observed a single time. The material sequenced was peripheral blood, taken on day 0 of AZD1222 vaccination. The chain links TRBV18 to TRBJ1-1; 8 nucleotides match TRBD1. The receptor's source is an adult in good health. CDR3 protein: CASSPTTGVNTEAFF. CDR3 coding DNA: TGTGCCAGCTCACCAACGACAGGGGTGAACACTGAAGCTTTCTTT.